This T cell receptor beta chain was found in a study of long-term antiretroviral therapy in people with HIV. The CDR3 is made up of 15 amino acids. Germline V lookup: CDR1 MNHEY, CDR2 SVGAGI. The germline V and J ends were trimmed by 4 bases and 0 bases, with 7 bases remaining between them. With survey level as its setting, the immunoSEQ assay was v3.0. TCRdb keeps only in-frame clones here, not all; method: immunoSEQ multiplex PCR. The repertoire has 21,000 or so clones, roughly 84% of them found once; the top ten carry 8.1%. Sequencing used unsorted PBMCs, obtained at the start of antiretroviral therapy. This chain joins TRBV6-5 and TRBJ2-6, with D perhaps matching TRBD1 (6 bases). This TCR came from a man aged 45 to 65 with HIV. The CDR3 is CASSLDSSGANVLTF. CDR3 nucleotides: TGTGCCAGCAGTTTGGACAGCTCTGGGGCCAACGTCCTGACTTTC.